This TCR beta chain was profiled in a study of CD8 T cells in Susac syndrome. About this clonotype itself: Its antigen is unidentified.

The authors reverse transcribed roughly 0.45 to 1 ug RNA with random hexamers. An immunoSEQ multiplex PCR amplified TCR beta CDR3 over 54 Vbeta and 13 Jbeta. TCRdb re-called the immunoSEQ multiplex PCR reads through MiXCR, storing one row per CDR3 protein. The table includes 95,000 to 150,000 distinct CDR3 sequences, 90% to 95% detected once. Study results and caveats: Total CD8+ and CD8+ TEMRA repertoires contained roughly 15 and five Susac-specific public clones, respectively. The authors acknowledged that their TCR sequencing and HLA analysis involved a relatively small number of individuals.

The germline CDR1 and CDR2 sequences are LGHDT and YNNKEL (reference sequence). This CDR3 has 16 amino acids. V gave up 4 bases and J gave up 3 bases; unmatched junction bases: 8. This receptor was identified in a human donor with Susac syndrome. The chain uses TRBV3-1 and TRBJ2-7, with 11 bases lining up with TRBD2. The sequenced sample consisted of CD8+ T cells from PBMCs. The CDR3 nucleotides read TGTGCCAGCAGCCCCCGTTATCTAGCGGGGGGCTACGAGCAGTACTTC. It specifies CASSPRYLAGGYEQYF.